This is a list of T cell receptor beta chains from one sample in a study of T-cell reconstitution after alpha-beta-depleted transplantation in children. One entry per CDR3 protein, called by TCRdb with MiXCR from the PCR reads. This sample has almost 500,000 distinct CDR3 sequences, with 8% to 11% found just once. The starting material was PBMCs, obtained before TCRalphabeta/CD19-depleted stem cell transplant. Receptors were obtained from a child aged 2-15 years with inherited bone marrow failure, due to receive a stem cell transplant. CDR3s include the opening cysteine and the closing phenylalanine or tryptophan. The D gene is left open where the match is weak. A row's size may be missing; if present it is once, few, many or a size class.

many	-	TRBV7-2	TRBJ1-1	TGTGCCAGCAGCTTCCTTGTAGGGGCGCCATGGGAAGCTTTCTTT	CASSFLVGAPWEAFF
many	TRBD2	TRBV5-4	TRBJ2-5	TGTGCCAGCAGCCGGGGGACTAGCGGGCAAGAGACCCAGTACTTC	CASSRGTSGQETQYF
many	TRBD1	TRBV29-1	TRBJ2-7	TGCAGCGTTGACCCGAGGGACAGATCCTACGAGCAGTACTTC	CSVDPRDRSYEQYF
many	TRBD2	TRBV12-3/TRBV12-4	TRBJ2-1	TGTGCCAGCTCTTCGGGGGCGGGAGGCAATGAGCAGTTCTTC	CASSSGAGGNEQFF
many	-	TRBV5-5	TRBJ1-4	TGTGCCAGCAGCTTGGCCCTCTCAACTAATGAAAAACTGTTTTTT	CASSLALSTNEKLFF
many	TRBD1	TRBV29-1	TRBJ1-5	TGCAGCGTCTCGGACAGGGCGATGGATCAGCCCCAGCATTTT	CSVSDRAMDQPQHF
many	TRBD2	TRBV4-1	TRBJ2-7	TGCGCCAGCAGGCTAGGGGCTAGCGGGATCTACGAGCAGTACTTC	CASRLGASGIYEQYF
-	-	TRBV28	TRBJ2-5	TGTGCCAGCAGTTTAAGGTTCAGGGTTGGATTCGACTACCAAGAGACCCAGTACTTC	CASSLRFRVGFDYQETQYF
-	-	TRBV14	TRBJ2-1	TGTGCCAGCAGCCAAGATGGGGTGGGCAATGAGCAGTTCTTC	CASSQDGVGNEQFF
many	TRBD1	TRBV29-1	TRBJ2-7	TGCAGCGCCATGACAGGGGCCTCCTACGAGCAGTACTTC	CSAMTGASYEQYF
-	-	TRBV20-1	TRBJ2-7	TGCAGTGCTAGAGATCCATTGGGGGCTGGGAACGAGCAGTACTTC	CSARDPLGAGNEQYF
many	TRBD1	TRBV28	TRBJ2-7	TGTGCCAGCGGAGAACAGGGGACGACCTACGAGCAGTACTTC	CASGEQGTTYEQYF
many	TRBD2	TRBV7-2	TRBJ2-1	TGTGCCAGCAGCTTAGTTTGGGCGGGAGCGGGGAATGAGCAGTTCTTC	CASSLVWAGAGNEQFF
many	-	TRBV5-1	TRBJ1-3	TGCGCCAGCAGCTTGGACAGAACTGGAAACACCATATATTTT	CASSLDRTGNTIYF